This entry lists 8 T cell receptor beta chains sequenced from one sample in a study of early T cells in non-severe SARS-CoV-2 infection. TCRdb redid the calling of the 5' RACE reads with MiXCR, one entry per CDR3 protein. Of fewer than 60,000 distinct CDR3 sequences detected, roughly 4% appear once; the ten largest clones hold 6%. Sequencing was carried out using whole blood. The receptors originated from an adult who was a healthcare worker with PCR-confirmed SARS-CoV-2 infection or an uninfected control (not recorded which).

This clonotype was found many times. The chain joins TRBV10-2 to TRBJ1-1, with TRBD1 as a possible D gene (6 bases). The V end was cut by 7 bases, the J end by 4 bases, with 22 bases between. The CDR3 covers 16 residues. Germline loops: CDR1 WSHSY, CDR2 SAAADI. CDR3 loop: CASITNPGRGSTEAFF. The CDR3 DNA follows: TGCGCCAGCATTACAAATCCAGGGAGGGGGAGCACTGAAGCTTTCTTT.

Judged by abundance, this clonotype is medium-sized. The CDR3 protein is CASSLNPTGTQYF. CDR3 bases: TGTGCCAGCAGCTTAAACCCGACCGGGACCCAGTACTTC. This chain joins TRBV7-3 and TRBJ2-5; D gene uncertain. Germline V lookup: CDR1 SGHTA, CDR2 FQGTGA. The CDR3 loop spans 13 amino acids. V shed 1 base and J shed 7 bases, with 10 bases lying between them.

In this sample, this clonotype turned up many times. V and J are TRBV6-5 and TRBJ1-1; D remains ambiguous. V dropped 0 bases and J dropped 1 base, with 9 bases sitting between them. The CDR3 runs 15 residues. Germline assignment: CDR1 MNHEY and CDR2 SVGAGI. The CDR3 nucleotides are TGTGCCAGCAGTTACTCCGGCCAGGCGAACACTGAAGCTTTCTTT. Its translation: CASSYSGQANTEAFF.

In its sample, this clonotype was seen many times. The chain has TRBV7-9 and TRBJ1-2; D perhaps matches TRBD1 (6 bases). The CDR3 loop spans 12 amino acids. With 6 bases removed from V and 2 bases from J, the gap between germline ends came to 7 bases. The V gene's germline CDR1 is SEHNR and CDR2 FQNEAQ (reference sequence). CDR3 region: CASSTGNYGYTF. As DNA, the CDR3 is TGTGCCAGCAGTACAGGGAACTATGGCTACACCTTC.

This clonotype was seen more than once but under ten times. The J gene is TRBJ2-7, the V gene TRBV5-4; TRBD1 aligns across 10 bases. CDR1 and CDR2 (germline): SGHNT, YYREEE (reference sequence). The CDR3 runs to 15 residues. Trimming removed 4 bases from V and 2 bases from J; junction bases left unmatched: 6. The CDR3 nucleotides read TGTGCCAGCAGCCGTACCGGGACAGGGGCCTACGAGCAGTACTTC. This gives the protein CASSRTGTGAYEQYF. The whole variable domain, filled in from reference TRBV5-4 and TRBJ2-7, reads ETGVTQSPTHLIKTRGQQVTLRCSSQSGHNTVSWYQQALGQGPQFIFQYYREEENGRGNFPPRFSGLQFPNYSSELNVNALELDDSALYLCASSRTGTGAYEQYFGPGTRLTVT.

Many counts were recorded for this clonotype. The chain carries TRBV7-2 and TRBJ2-3; D could derive from TRBD1 or TRBD2 (5 bases each). Trimming took off 4 bases at V and 2 bases at J, with 16 bases between the two ends. This CDR3 spans 16 amino acids. Germline CDR1 and CDR2: SGHTA and FQGNSA. The CDR3 DNA sequence: TGTGCCAGCAGCTGGCGTGGGGGAGCCTACACAGATACGCAGTATTTT. The encoded protein is CASSWRGGAYTDTQYF.

The chain joins TRBV5-1 to TRBJ1-2; D is perhaps TRBD1 (5 bases). Per the germline V gene, CDR1 is SGHRS and CDR2 is YFSETQ. This CDR3 spans 13 amino acids. The V gene lost 6 bases and the J gene lost 4 bases, with 13 bases spanning the gap. In nucleotides, the CDR3 is TGCGCCAGCACCGGGACGGAGACCTATGGCTACACCTTC. Translating it yields CASTGTETYGYTF.

At least ten counts were recorded for this clonotype. The rearrangement uses TRBV6-4 and TRBJ2-3; D unclear. CDR1 MRHNA and CDR2 SNTAGT come from the germline V gene. The CDR3 contains 12 residues. V lost 3 bases and J 0 bases, leaving 1 base between the germline ends. The CDR3 DNA is TGTGCCAGCAGTGAAAGCACAGATACGCAGTATTTT. This translates into CASSESTDTQYF.